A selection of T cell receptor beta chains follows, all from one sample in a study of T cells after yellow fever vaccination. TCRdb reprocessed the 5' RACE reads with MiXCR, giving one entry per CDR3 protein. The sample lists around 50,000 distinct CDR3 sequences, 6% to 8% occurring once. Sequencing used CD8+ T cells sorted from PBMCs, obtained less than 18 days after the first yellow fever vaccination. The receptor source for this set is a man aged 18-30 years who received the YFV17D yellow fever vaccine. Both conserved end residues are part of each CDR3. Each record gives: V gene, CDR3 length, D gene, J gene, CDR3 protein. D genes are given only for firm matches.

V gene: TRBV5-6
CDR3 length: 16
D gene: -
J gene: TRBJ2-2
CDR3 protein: CASSLTEPANTGELFF

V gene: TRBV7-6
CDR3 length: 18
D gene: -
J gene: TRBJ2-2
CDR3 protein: CASSFPISGGDITGELFF

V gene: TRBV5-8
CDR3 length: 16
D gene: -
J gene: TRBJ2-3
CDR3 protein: CASSSGRVRSTDTQYF

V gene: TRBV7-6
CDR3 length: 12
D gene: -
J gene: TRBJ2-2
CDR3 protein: CASSFSGGELFF

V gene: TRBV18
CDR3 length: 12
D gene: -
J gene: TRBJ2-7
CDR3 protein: CASSPGGVEQYF

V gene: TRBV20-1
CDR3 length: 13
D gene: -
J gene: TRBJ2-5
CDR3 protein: CSARVWAQETQYF

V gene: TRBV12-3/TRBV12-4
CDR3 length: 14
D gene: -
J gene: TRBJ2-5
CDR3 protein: CASSLPGGGETQYF

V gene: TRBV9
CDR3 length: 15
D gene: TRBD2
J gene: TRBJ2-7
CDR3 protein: CASSPISGGYYEQYF

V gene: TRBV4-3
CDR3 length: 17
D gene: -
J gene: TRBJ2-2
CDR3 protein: CASSQTEAGEDTGELFF

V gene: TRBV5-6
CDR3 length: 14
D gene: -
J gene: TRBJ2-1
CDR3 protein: CASSQGISYNEQFF

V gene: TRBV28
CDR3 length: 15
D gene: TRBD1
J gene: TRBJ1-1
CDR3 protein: CASSPQTGSGTEAFF

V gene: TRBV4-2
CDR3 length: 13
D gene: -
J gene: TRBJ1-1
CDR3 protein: CASSQSLGTEAFF

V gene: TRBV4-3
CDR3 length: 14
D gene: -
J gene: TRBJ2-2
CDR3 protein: CASTRRLGTGELFF

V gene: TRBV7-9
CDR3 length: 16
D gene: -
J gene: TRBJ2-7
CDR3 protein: CASSHLGTAPSYEQYF

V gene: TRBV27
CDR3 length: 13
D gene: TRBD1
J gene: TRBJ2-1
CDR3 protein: CASIRQGRNEQFF

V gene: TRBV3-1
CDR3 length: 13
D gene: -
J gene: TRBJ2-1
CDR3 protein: CASSHVIYNEQFF

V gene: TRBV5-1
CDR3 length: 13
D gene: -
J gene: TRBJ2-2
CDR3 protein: CASSPVGPGELFF

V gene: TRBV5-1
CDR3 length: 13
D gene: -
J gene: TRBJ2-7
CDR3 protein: CASSLIGSYEQYF

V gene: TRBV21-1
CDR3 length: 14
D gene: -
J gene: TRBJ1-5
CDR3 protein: CASSKTGDGQPQHF

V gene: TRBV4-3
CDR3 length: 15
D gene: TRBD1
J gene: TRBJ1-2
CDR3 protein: CASSQTGATGDGYTF

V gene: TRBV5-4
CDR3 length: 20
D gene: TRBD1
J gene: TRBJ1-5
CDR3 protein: CASSLDRGGRVVYSNQPQHF

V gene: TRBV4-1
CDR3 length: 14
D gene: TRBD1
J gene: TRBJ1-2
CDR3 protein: CASSQAGQLYGYTF

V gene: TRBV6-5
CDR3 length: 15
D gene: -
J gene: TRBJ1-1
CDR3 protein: CASSYSGGFNTEAFF

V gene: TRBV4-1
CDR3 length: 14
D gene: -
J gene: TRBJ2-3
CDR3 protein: CASRQTGGTDTQYF

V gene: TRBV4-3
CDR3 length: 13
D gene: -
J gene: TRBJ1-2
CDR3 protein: CASSQVVDYGYTF

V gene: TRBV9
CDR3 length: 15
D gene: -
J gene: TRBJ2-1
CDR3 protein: CASSVGGASYNEQFF

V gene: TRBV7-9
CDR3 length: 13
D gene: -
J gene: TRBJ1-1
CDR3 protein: CASSLGGLAEAFF

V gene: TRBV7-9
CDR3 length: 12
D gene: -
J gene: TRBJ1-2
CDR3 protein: CASSLDYYGYTF

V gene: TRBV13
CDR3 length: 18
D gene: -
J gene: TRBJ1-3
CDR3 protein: CASSLFPVAGFSGNTIYF

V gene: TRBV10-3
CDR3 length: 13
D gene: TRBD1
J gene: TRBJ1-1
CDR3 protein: CAIGDRAIKGAFF

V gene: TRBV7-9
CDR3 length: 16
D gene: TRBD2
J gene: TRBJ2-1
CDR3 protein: CASSLSGLAGGSEQFF

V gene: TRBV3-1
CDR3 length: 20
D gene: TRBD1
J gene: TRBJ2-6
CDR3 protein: CASSQVGAGGLLSGANVLTF

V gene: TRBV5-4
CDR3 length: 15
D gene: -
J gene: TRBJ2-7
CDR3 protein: CASSPGSLSSYEQYF

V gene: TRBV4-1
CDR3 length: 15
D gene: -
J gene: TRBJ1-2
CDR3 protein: CASSQGQGLVYGYTF

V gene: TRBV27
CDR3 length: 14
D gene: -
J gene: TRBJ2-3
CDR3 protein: CASRPDLLADTQYF

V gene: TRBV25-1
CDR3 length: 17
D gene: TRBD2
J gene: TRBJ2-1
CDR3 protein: CASSEYINSGGGNEQFF

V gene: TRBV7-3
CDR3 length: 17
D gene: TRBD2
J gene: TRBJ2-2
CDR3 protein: CASSSHSISGDTGELFF

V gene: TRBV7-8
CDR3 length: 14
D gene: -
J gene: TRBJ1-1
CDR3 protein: CASSPNGVNTEAFF

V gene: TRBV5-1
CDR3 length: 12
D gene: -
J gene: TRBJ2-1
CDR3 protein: CASSLGQTEQFF

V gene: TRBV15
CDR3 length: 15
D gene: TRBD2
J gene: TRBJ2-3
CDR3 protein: CATSRPAGDLDTQYF

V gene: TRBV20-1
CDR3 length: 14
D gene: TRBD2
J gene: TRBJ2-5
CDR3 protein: CSAGTSPDGGTQYF

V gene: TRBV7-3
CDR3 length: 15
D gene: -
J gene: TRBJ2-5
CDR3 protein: CASSLTSWERETQYF

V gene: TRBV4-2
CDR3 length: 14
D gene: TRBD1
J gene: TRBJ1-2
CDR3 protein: CASSQEDRGLGYTF

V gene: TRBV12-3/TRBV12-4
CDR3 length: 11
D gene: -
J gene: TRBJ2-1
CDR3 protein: CASSLMEEQFF

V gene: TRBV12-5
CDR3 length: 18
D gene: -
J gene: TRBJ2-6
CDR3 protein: CASGFWTETLSGANVLTF

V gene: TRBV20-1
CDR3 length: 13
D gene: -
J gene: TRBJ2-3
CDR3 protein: CSARDLGEDTQYF

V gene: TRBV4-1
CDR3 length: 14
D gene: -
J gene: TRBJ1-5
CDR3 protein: CASSQGSSNQPQHF

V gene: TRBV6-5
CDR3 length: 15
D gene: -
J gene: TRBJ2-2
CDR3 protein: CASSYLGGGLGELFF